The present T cell receptor beta chain was sequenced within a study of T cell repertoires in cytomegalovirus infection. Study details: Shared public TCR beta signatures pointed to both CMV infection and a matching HLA type.

This clonotype was detected a few times. Its antigen is undetermined. In TCRdb, the reads were re-called with MiXCR into one record per CDR3 protein. Of 200,000 or so distinct CDR3 sequences in the sample, 28% were seen once. This CDR3 has 13 residues. V was shortened by 2 bases and J by 7 bases, with 11 bases between the two germline ends. Germline V CDR1 and CDR2: SEHNR, FQNEAQ (reference sequence). Points from the study as a whole: The study identified carriers of CMV plus the relevant HLA from cumulative public TCR beta family frequency. The ex vivo response was dominated by HLA-C-restricted CMV-specific TCR beta clonotypes.

Sequencing was carried out using PBMCs. The receptor comes from a human donor in good health (CMV status not recorded). Some clones in this sample may be carry-over from other donors' samples. This chain uses TRBV7-9 with TRBJ1-2; D possibly corresponds to TRBD1 (5 bases). The CDR3 protein is CASSLMRGSGYTF. CDR3 in DNA: TGTGCCAGCAGCTTAATGCGGGGCTCTGGCTACACCTTC.